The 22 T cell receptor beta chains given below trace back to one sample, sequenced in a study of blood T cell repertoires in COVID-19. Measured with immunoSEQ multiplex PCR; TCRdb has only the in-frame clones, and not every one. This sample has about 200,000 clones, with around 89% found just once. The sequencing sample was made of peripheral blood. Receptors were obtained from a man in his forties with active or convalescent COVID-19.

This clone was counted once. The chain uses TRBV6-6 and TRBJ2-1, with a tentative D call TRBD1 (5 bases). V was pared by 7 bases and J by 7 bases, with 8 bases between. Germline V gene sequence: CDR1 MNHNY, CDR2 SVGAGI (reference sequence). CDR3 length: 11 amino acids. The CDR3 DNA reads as TGTGCCAGCAAGAAGGGGAATGAGCAGTTCTTC. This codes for CASKKGNEQFF.

CDR3 in amino acids: CASSPGTGSSPLHF. CDR3 bases: TGTGCCAGCTCACCCGGGACAGGGTCTTCACCCCTCCACTTT. The V call is TRBV18, the J call TRBJ1-6; TRBD1 aligns across 9 bases. This CDR3 contains 14 residues. Trimming took 3 bases from V and 9 from J; bases not matched to a gene: 3. Germline V gene sequence: CDR1 KGHSH, CDR2 LQKENI.

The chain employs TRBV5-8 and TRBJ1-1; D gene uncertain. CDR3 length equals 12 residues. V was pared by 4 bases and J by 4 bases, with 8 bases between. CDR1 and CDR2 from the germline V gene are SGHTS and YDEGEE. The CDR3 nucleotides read TGTGCCAGCAGCCAGTCAGTCACTGAAGCTTTCTTT. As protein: CASSQSVTEAFF.

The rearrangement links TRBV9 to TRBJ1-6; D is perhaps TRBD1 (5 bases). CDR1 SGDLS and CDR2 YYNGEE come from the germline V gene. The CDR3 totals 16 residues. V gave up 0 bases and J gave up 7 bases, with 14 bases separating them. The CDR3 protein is CASSVGLGGPNSPLHF. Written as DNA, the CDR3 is TGTGCCAGCAGCGTAGGGCTGGGGGGACCCAATTCACCCCTCCACTTT.

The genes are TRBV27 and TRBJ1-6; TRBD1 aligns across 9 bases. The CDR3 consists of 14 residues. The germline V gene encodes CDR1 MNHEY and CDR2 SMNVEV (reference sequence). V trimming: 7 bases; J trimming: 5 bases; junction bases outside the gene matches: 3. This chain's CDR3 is CASTGTGNNSPLHF. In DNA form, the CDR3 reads TGTGCCAGCACCGGGACAGGGAATAATTCACCCCTCCACTTT.

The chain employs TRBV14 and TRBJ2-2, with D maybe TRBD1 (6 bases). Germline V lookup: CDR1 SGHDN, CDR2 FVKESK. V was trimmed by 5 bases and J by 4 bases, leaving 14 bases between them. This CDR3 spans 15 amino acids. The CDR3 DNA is TGTGCCAGCAGCACACAGGGTCGGGGCACCGGGGAGCTGTTTTTT. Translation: CASSTQGRGTGELFF.

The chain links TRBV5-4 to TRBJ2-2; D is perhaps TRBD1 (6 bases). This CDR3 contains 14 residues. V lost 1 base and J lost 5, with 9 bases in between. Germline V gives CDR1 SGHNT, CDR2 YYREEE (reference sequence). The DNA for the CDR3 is TGTGCCAGCAGCTTGAGGGGGTCGACCGGGGAGCTGTTTTTT. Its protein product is CASSLRGSTGELFF.

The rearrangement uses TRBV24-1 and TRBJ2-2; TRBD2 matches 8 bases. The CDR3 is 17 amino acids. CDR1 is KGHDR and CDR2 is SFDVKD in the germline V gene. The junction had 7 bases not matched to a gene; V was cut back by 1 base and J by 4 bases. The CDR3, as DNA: TGTGCCACCAGTGATTTAGCTTGGACTAGCCGCACCGGGGAGCTGTTTTTT. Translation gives CATSDLAWTSRTGELFF.

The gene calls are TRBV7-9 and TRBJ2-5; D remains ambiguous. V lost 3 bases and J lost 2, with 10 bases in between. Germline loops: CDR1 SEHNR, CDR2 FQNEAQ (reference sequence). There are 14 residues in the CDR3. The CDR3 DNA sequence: TGTGCCAGCAGCTTTTGGGCAGTACAAGAGACCCAGTACTTC. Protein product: CASSFWAVQETQYF.

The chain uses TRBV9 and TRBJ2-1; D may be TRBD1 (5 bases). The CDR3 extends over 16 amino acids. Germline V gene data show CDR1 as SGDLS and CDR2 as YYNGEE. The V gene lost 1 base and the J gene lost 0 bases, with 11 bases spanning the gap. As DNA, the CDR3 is TGTGCCAGCAGCGTACACTGGGGCGACTCCTACAATGAGCAGTTCTTC. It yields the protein CASSVHWGDSYNEQFF.

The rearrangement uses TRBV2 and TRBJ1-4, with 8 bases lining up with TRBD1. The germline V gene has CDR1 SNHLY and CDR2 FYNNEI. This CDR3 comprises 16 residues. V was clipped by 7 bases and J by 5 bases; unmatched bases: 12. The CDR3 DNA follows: TGTGCCAGCACCTGGGGCGACAGGGGTGAAAATGAAAAACTGTTTTTT. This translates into CASTWGDRGENEKLFF.

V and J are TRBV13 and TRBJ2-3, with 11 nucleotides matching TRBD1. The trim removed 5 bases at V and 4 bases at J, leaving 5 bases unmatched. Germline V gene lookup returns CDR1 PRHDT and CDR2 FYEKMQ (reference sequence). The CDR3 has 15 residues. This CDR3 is CASSVGTGGADTQYF. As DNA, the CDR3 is TGTGCCAGCAGCGTTGGGACAGGGGGAGCAGATACGCAGTATTTT. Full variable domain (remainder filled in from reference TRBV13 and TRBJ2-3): AAGVIQSPRHLIKEKRETATLKCYPIPRHDTVYWYQQGPGQDPQFLISFYEKMQSDKGSIPDRFSAQQFSDYHSELNMSSLELGDSALYFCASSVGTGGADTQYFGPGTRLTVL.

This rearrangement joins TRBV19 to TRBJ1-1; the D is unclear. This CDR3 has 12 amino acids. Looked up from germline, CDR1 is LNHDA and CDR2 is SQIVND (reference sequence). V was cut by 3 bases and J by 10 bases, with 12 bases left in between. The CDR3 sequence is CASSIGGLGAFF. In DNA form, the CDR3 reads TGTGCCAGTAGTATCGGTGGGCTCGGAGCTTTCTTT.

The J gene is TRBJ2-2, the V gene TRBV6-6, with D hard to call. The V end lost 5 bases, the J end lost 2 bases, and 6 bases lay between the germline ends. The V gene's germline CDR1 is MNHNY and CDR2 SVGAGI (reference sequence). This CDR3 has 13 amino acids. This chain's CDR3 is CASSNQNTGELFF. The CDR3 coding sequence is TGTGCCAGCAGTAATCAAAACACCGGGGAGCTGTTTTTT.

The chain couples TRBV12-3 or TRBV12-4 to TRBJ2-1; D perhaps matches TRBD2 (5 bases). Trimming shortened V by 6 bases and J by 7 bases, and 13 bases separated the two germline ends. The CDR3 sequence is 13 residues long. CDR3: CASSLGLENEQFF. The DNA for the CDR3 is TGTGCCAGCAGCCTCGGACTTGAGAATGAGCAGTTCTTC.

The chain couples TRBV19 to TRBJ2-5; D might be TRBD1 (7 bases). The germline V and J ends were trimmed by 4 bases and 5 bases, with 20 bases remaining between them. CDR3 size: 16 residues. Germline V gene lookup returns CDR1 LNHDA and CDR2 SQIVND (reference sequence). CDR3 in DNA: TGTGCCAGTAGTAAGACAGGGACCAAAGGGGGGGAGACCCAGTACTTC. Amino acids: CASSKTGTKGGETQYF.

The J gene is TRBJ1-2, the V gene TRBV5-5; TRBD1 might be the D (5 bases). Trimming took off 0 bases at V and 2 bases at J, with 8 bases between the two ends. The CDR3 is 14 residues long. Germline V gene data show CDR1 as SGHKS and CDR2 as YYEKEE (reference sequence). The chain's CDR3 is CASSLEDINYGYTF. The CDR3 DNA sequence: TGTGCCAGCAGCTTGGAGGACATAAACTATGGCTACACCTTC.

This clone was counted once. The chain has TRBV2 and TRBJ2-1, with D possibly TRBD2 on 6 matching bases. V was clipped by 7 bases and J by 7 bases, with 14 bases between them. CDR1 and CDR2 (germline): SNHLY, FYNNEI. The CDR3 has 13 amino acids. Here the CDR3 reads CASTQNRENEQFF. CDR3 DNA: TGTGCCAGCACCCAAAATCGGGAGAATGAGCAGTTCTTC.

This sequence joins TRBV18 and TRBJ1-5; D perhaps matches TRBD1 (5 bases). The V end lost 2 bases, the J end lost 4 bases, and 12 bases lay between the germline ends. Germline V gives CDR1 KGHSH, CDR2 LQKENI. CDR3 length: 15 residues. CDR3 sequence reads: CASSPEAAGNQPQHF. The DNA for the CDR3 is TGTGCCAGCTCACCAGAGGCGGCAGGGAATCAGCCCCAGCATTTT.

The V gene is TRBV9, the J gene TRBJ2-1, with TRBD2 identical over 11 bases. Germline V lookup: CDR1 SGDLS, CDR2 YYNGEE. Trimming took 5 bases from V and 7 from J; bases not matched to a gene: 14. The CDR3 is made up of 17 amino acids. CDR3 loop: CASSRTGTLAGVNEQFF. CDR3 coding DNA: TGTGCCAGCAGTAGAACAGGAACACTAGCGGGGGTTAATGAGCAGTTCTTC.

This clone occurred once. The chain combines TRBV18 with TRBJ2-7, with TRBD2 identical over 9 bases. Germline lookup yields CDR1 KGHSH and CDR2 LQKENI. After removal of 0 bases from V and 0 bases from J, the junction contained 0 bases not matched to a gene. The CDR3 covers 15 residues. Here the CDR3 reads CASSPPSGSSYEQYF. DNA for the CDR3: TGTGCCAGCTCACCACCTAGCGGGAGCTCCTACGAGCAGTACTTC.

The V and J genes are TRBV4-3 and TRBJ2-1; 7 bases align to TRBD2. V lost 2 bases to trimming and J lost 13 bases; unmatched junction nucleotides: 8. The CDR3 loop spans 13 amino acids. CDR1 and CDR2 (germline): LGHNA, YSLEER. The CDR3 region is CASSQQSAGEQFF. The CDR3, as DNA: TGCGCCAGCAGCCAACAAAGCGCGGGGGAACAGTTCTTC.